The sequence of this T cell receptor beta chain was determined in a study of blood T cell repertoires in COVID-19. Original handling: Reference gene primer amplification yielded estimated nucleated cell counts. Assay used: immunoSEQ multiplex PCR; TCRdb lists only in-frame clones, some missing. V, J and clone size were drawn from that table, and D and trimming were deduced from the DNA. The table lists 200,000 or so clones, 84% of them singletons. The receptor was isolated from a woman in her 70s with active or convalescent COVID-19. The sequenced material came from peripheral blood.

CDR3 loop: CASSLQGISYEQYF. CDR3 DNA sequence: TGTGCCAGCAGCTTACAGGGTATCTCCTACGAGCAGTACTTC. The V call is TRBV5-4, the J call TRBJ2-7; possibly TRBD1 for D (6 bases). Per germline, CDR1 SGHNT and CDR2 YYREEE (reference sequence). This CDR3 is built from 14 residues. Trimming took off 2 bases at V and 0 bases at J, with 9 bases between the two ends.